The 26 T cell receptor beta chains below all came from one sample that was sequenced in a study of cytomegalovirus exposure and HLA in healthy donors. 60 Vbeta and 13 Jbeta primers were used in PCR. Sequenced by immunoSEQ multiplex PCR; TCRdb stores in-frame clones only, minus some. The sample records 220,000 or so clones, 82% being singletons. Source material: PBMCs. Source of these receptors: a woman aged 40 to 50 in good health and CMV-seronegative.

This chain uses TRBV27 with TRBJ2-7, with 10 bases that match TRBD1. Germline CDR1 MNHEY, CDR2 SMNVEV (reference sequence). The CDR3 spans 15 residues. The trim removed 6 bases at V and 6 bases at J, leaving 11 bases unmatched. The CDR3 region has the DNA TGTGCCAGCAGACTCTCCCGGGACAGGGGCGGCGAGCAGTACTTC. Its protein product is CASRLSRDRGGEQYF.

This chain connects TRBV5-5 to TRBJ1-1, with 7 bases that match TRBD1. Germline CDR1 is SGHKS and CDR2 is YYEKEE (reference sequence). CDR3 length equals 17 residues. The J segment lost 3 bases and the V segment lost 0 bases, leaving 11 bases of the junction unmatched. As DNA, the CDR3 is TGTGCCAGCAGCTTGGCGTCCGGGACAGCTAGTTACACTGAAGCTTTCTTT. Translating gives CASSLASGTASYTEAFF.

A word on this clone: The sample carries other DNA sequences with the same CDR3. This chain connects TRBV27 to TRBJ2-2; possibly TRBD2 for D (5 bases). The V gene's germline CDR1 is MNHEY and CDR2 SMNVEV (reference sequence). Trimming left V 3 bases short and J 6 bases short, with 5 bases between. The CDR3 is 12 amino acids. The CDR3 protein is CASSLRAGELFF. The CDR3 DNA follows: TGTGCCAGCAGTTTGAGGGCCGGGGAGCTGTTTTTT.

This rearrangement joins TRBV6-1 to TRBJ2-2, with 12 bases that match TRBD2. V lost 1 base and J lost 3; bases outside the gene matches: 6. CDR1 is MNHNS, CDR2 SASEGT, per germline. This CDR3 is built from 18 residues. CDR3 bases: TGTGCCAGCAGTGAAGATACCAGACTAGCGGGAGACACCGGGGAGCTGTTTTTT. Amino acids: CASSEDTRLAGDTGELFF.

The CDR3 sequence: CASTPWGGRNYGYTF. The DNA of the CDR3 is TGTGCCAGCACTCCATGGGGGGGGCGCAACTATGGCTACACCTTC. This chain connects TRBV6-5 to TRBJ1-2; TRBD1 might be the D (6 bases). The CDR3 totals 15 residues. The V end was cut by 7 bases, the J end by 2 bases, with 17 bases between. Germline CDR1 and CDR2: MNHEY and SVGAGI.

The gene calls are TRBV30 and TRBJ1-3; 11 bases agree with TRBD1. The CDR3 is 18 amino acids. V trimming: 5 bases; J trimming: 2 bases; junction bases outside the gene matches: 14. Germline-derived CDR1 and CDR2 are GTSNPN and SVGIG (reference sequence). The CDR3, as DNA: TGTGCCTGGCGGACAGGGGGCTTTTGGGTCCGGGCTGGAAACACCATATATTTT. Translation: CAWRTGGFWVRAGNTIYF. The complete variable domain, with remaining parts taken from reference TRBV30 and TRBJ1-3, reads SQTIHQWPATLVQPVGSPLSLECTVEGTSNPNLYWYRQAAGRGLQLLFYSVGIGQISSEVPQNLSASRPQDRQFILSSKKLLLSDSGFYLCAWRTGGFWVRAGNTIYFGEGSWLTVV.

Regarding this clone: Compared with germline, one end of the junction differs, possibly owing to a read error. The chain joins TRBV7-9 to TRBJ1-2; 8 bases line up with TRBD1. Germline V gives CDR1 SEHNR, CDR2 FQNEAQ (reference sequence). This CDR3 is 14 amino acids long. The CDR3 region is CSSSFPQGAQGYTF. The CDR3 nucleotides read TGTTCCAGCAGCTTTCCCCAGGGGGCGCAGGGCTACACCTTC. The entire variable domain, with the rest obtained from reference TRBV7-9 and TRBJ1-2, is as follows: DTGVSQNPRHKITKRGQNVTFRCDPISEHNRLYWYRQTLGQGPEFLTYFQNEAQLEKSRLLSDRFSAERPKGSFSTLEIQRTEQGDSAMYLCSSSFPQGAQGYTFGSGTRLTVV.

J is TRBJ2-7 and V is TRBV30; the match to TRBD1 covers 8 bases. CDR3 size: 16 residues. In germline, CDR1 is GTSNPN, CDR2 SVGIG (reference sequence). Unmatched junction bases numbered 14, after V lost 2 bases and J lost 5 bases. CDR3: CAWSRRGLVPWDEQYF. CDR3 sequence (DNA): TGTGCCTGGAGTCGCAGGGGGCTAGTGCCATGGGACGAGCAGTACTTC.

V is TRBV30 and J is TRBJ2-5; D remains unclear. The CDR3 is made up of 13 amino acids. Trimming removed 7 bases from V and 4 bases from J, with 16 bases in between. Germline V gives CDR1 GTSNPN, CDR2 SVGIG (reference sequence). The CDR3 region is CAYYARIGETQYF. The CDR3 DNA is TGTGCCTACTACGCCCGGATAGGAGAGACCCAGTACTTC.

The chain is built from TRBV7-6 and TRBJ1-1, with D maybe TRBD1 (5 bases). Per the germline V gene, CDR1 is SGHVS and CDR2 is FNYEAQ. Trimming pared 1 base from V and 1 base from J, leaving 13 bases between. The CDR3 contains 16 residues. DNA for the CDR3: TGTGCCAGCAGCTTAGTTGGCGGGGGTAAGAACACTGAAGCTTTCTTT. Translating it yields CASSLVGGGKNTEAFF.

The chain uses TRBV15 and TRBJ1-5; D not certain. The CDR3 has 15 residues. Trimming cost V 0 bases and J 0 bases, with 6 bases left between them. CDR1 and CDR2 from the germline V gene are LNHNV and YYDKDF (reference sequence). The CDR3: CATSRDRYSNQPQHF. CDR3 DNA sequence: TGTGCCACCAGCAGAGACAGGTATAGCAATCAGCCCCAGCATTTT. Filled out from reference TRBV15 and TRBJ1-5, the complete variable domain reads DAMVIQNPRYQVTQFGKPVTLSCSQTLNHNVMYWYQQKSSQAPKLLFHYYDKDFNNEADTPDNFQSRRPNTSFCFLDIRSPGLGDTAMYLCATSRDRYSNQPQHFGDGTRLSIL.

The chain links TRBV29-1 to TRBJ2-3; 11 bases align to TRBD2. CDR1 is SQVTM, CDR2 ANQGSEA, per germline. This CDR3 is 14 amino acids long. With 7 bases clipped from V and 11 bases from J, the junction kept 14 bases outside the gene matches. In nucleotides, the CDR3 is TGCAGCGCCAAGGGGGATAGCGGGGGGGTGATGCAGTATTTT. It yields the protein CSAKGDSGGVMQYF.

V is TRBV30 and J is TRBJ2-3, with TRBD1 matching over 7 bases. The length of the CDR3 is 14 residues. CDR1 GTSNPN and CDR2 SVGIG come from the germline V gene (reference sequence). J was trimmed by 2 bases and V by 6 bases; bases with no gene match: 8. Here the CDR3 reads CACARDSNTDTQYF. The CDR3 bases are TGTGCCTGTGCCAGGGACAGCAACACAGATACGCAGTATTTT.

The chain links TRBV6-4 to TRBJ2-6, with a possible D match to TRBD2 (5 bases). The CDR3 spans 16 residues. The V gene's germline CDR1 is MRHNA and CDR2 SNTAGT. Trimming took 0 bases from V and 1 from J, leaving 7 bases between them. The CDR3 loop reads CASSDSTRSGANVLTF. The CDR3 DNA sequence: TGTGCCAGCAGTGACTCCACTAGATCTGGGGCCAACGTCCTGACTTTC.

The gene calls are TRBV7-9 and TRBJ1-4; weak D call: TRBD1 (6 bases). The CDR3 runs to 15 residues. The germline CDR1 and CDR2 sequences are SEHNR and FQNEAQ (reference sequence). The germline V and J ends were trimmed by 3 bases and 4 bases, with 12 bases remaining between them. This chain's CDR3 is CASSFGGQLNEKLFF. The CDR3 DNA is TGTGCCAGCAGCTTTGGTGGACAGCTTAATGAAAAACTGTTTTTT.

This chain links TRBV7-2 with TRBJ1-5; 9 bases match TRBD1. There are 16 residues in the CDR3. The germline gives CDR1 SGHTA, CDR2 FQGNSA. V was pared by 4 bases and J by 3 bases, with 7 bases of the junction left unmatched. In DNA, the CDR3 is TGTGCCAGCAGCTCAGGGGGGACAGGGCTCAATCAGCCCCAGCATTTT. Translated: CASSSGGTGLNQPQHF.

The chain carries TRBV18 and TRBJ1-1, with D possibly being TRBD1 (5 bases). The V end was cut by 5 bases, the J end by 4 bases, with 11 bases between. Germline-derived CDR1 and CDR2 are KGHSH and LQKENI. This CDR3 spans 13 amino acids. CDR3 region: CASSVAGFTEAFF. CDR3 nucleotides: TGTGCCAGCTCAGTCGCAGGGTTCACTGAAGCTTTCTTT.

The chain couples TRBV29-1 to TRBJ2-3; TRBD2 agrees at 11 bases. Per germline, CDR1 SQVTM and CDR2 ANQGSEA. J gave up 4 bases and V 4 bases, and 10 bases lay outside the gene matches. The length of the CDR3 is 16 residues. CDR3 nucleotides: TGCAGCGTTGGCCTACTAGCGGGAGTGTGGGCAGATACGCAGTATTTT. It yields the protein CSVGLLAGVWADTQYF.

The chain employs TRBV27 and TRBJ1-1, with a possible D match to TRBD1 (5 bases). Germline CDR1 MNHEY, CDR2 SMNVEV (reference sequence). The V and J ends lost 3 bases and 5 bases respectively, with 16 bases between them. The CDR3 is 15 amino acids. CDR3: CASSLTVGGITEAFF. The CDR3 coding sequence is TGTGCCAGCAGTTTGACGGTGGGGGGAATTACTGAAGCTTTCTTT.

The sample holds a few counts of this clone. The chain recombines TRBV5-1 with TRBJ2-7; D gene ambiguous. Germline V CDR1 and CDR2: SGHRS, YFSETQ. V gave up 1 base and J gave up 9 bases, with 17 bases separating them. The CDR3 is 14 residues long. In DNA, the CDR3 is TGCGCCAGCAGCTTGCCGGATACTACGCCAATGCAGTACTTC. Its protein is CASSLPDTTPMQYF.

The chain combines TRBV7-8 with TRBJ2-1; possible D gene TRBD2, 6 bases. Trimming left V 5 bases short and J 6 bases short, with 11 bases between. The CDR3 length is 13 residues. Germline V gives CDR1 SGHVS, CDR2 FQNEAQ. The CDR3: CASSNRDSNEQFF. CDR3 coding DNA: TGTGCCAGCAGCAACCGGGACTCCAATGAGCAGTTCTTC.

The genes are TRBV11-2 and TRBJ2-3, with 10 positions matching TRBD2. The CDR3 has 15 amino acids. With V trimmed by 6 bases and J by 3 bases, 6 bases remained unmatched. CDR1 and CDR2 (germline): SGHAT, FQNNGV. Here the CDR3 DNA reads TGTGCCAGCAGGCAACTAGCGGGAAAGACAGATACGCAGTATTTT. Its translation is CASRQLAGKTDTQYF.

This rearrangement joins TRBV2 to TRBJ1-1; D is unclear. The germline V gene has CDR1 SNHLY and CDR2 FYNNEI. Trimming removed 6 bases at V and 4 bases at J, with 21 bases between. The CDR3 length is 16 residues. CDR3 in amino acids: CASRLMDGDIGTEAFF. Here the CDR3 DNA reads TGTGCCAGCAGGCTAATGGACGGGGATATTGGCACTGAAGCTTTCTTT.

J is TRBJ2-5 and V is TRBV4-2; 9 nucleotides agree with TRBD2. V lost 0 bases to trimming and J lost 5 bases; unmatched junction nucleotides: 1. CDR1 is LGHNA, CDR2 YNFKEQ, per germline. This CDR3 contains 14 residues. The CDR3 loop is CASSQEGLAETQYF. DNA of the CDR3: TGTGCCAGCAGCCAAGAAGGACTAGCGGAGACCCAGTACTTC.

The chain employs TRBV7-8 and TRBJ1-1, with 8 bases aligning to TRBD1. J lost 5 bases, V lost 3 bases, and 14 bases had no gene match. The CDR3 is 17 residues long. Germline CDR1 reads SGHVS; CDR2 reads FQNEAQ. The CDR3 coding sequence is TGTGCCAGCAGCTTTGGGCGGACAGGGAGTTCTTTGACTGAAGCTTTCTTT. This translates into CASSFGRTGSSLTEAFF.

V and J are TRBV7-9 and TRBJ2-6; 8 positions agree with TRBD1. The CDR3 runs 15 residues. CDR1 is SEHNR, CDR2 FQNEAQ, per germline (reference sequence). J gave up 11 bases and V 4 bases, and 10 bases lay outside the gene matches. DNA of the CDR3: TGTGCCAGCAGCTCCAGGACAGGGTTGGTCGACGTCCTGACTTTC. Amino acids: CASSSRTGLVDVLTF.